This is a list of T cell receptor beta chains from one sample in a study of blood T cell repertoires in COVID-19. Only in-frame clones appear in the TCRdb table, and some are missing; sequencing was by immunoSEQ multiplex PCR. The sample includes 200,000 to 250,000 clones, around 88% of them seen just once. The specimen was peripheral blood. These receptor sequences come from a man aged 18 to 30 with active or convalescent COVID-19. The CDR3 runs from the conserved cysteine through the conserved F or W. The D gene is left open where the match is weak. Size values are once, few and many counts, or a class for expanded clones, and some rows have none.

V gene,J gene,D gene,clone size,CDR3 DNA,CDR3 protein
TRBV30,TRBJ1-5,NA,few,TGTGCCTGGAGGCGTCCGGGTAGCAATCAGCCCCAGCATTTT,CAWRRPGSNQPQHF
TRBV7-2,TRBJ1-6,TRBD1,once,TGTGCCAGCAGCCCGTTCTCGAGGGGGCTCGCCACCCTCCACTTT,CASSPFSRGLATLHF
TRBV10-1,TRBJ2-1,TRBD1,once,TGCGCCAGCAGACGGACAGGGGGTACGGAGCAGTTCTTC,CASRRTGGTEQFF
TRBV27,TRBJ2-7,NA,NA,TGTGCCAGCAGTTCGTCCGGGGAGCTAGAGCAGTACTTC,CASSSSGELEQYF
TRBV11-3,TRBJ2-1,TRBD2,NA,TGTGCCAGCAGCTTAGGCGGGGGGTACAATGAGCAGTTCTTC,CASSLGGGYNEQFF
TRBV19,TRBJ2-5,TRBD1,NA,TGTGCCAGTAGTATAGATCCCGGGACCAGGGGGTCAGAGACCCAGTACTTC,CASSIDPGTRGSETQYF
TRBV29-1,TRBJ2-2,NA,once,TGCAGCGTTGGGAGTGCCGCGAACACCGGGGAGCTGTTTTTT,CSVGSAANTGELFF
TRBV29-1,TRBJ1-2,NA,few,TGCAGCGTTGAAGGGGTTGGGCAGGGCCTTAACTATGGCTACACCTTC,CSVEGVGQGLNYGYTF
TRBV5-6,TRBJ2-1,NA,NA,TGTGCCAGCAGCGTCGGCGGGGCCACCTTATACAATGAGCAGTTCTTC,CASSVGGATLYNEQFF
TRBV5-4,TRBJ2-3,TRBD1,NA,TGTGCCAGCAGCTCTTTTGACAGGGACAACACAGATACGCAGTATTTT,CASSSFDRDNTDTQYF
TRBV6-4,TRBJ2-1,TRBD2,NA,TGTGCCAGCAGGGGGACTAGTTCGCATGAGCAGTTCTTC,CASRGTSSHEQFF
TRBV7-3,TRBJ2-1,NA,NA,TGTGCCAGCAGTCCAGACAGGCCGAAACAATACAATGAGCAGTTCTTC,CASSPDRPKQYNEQFF
TRBV5-4,TRBJ2-7,TRBD2,NA,TGTGCCAGCAGCGAGGGACTAGCGGCCTACGAGCAGTACTTC,CASSEGLAAYEQYF
TRBV27,TRBJ2-7,NA,NA,TGTGCCAGCAGTTTAGGGCGGGGCCTTGAGCAGTACTTC,CASSLGRGLEQYF
TRBV27,TRBJ1-5,NA,NA,TGTGCCAGCAGTTTAACGGGTTCCTATCGGCCCCAGCATTTT,CASSLTGSYRPQHF
TRBV7-9,TRBJ2-3,NA,NA,TGTGCCAGCAGTTCTCACCAGGGTACGCAGTATTTT,CASSSHQGTQYF
TRBV5-4,TRBJ2-3,TRBD1,NA,TGTGCCAGCAGCTCAGGGGGACAGGGCCCGACAGATACGCAGTATTTT,CASSSGGQGPTDTQYF
TRBV27,TRBJ2-7,TRBD2,NA,TGTGCCAGCAGTCACCGACTAGCAGGGTACGAGCAGTACTTC,CASSHRLAGYEQYF
TRBV30,TRBJ1-4,TRBD1,NA,TGTGCCTGGAGGCGCACTCGGGACAGGGGTAATGAAAAACTGTTTTTT,CAWRRTRDRGNEKLFF
TRBV7-9,TRBJ1-3,TRBD1,NA,TGTGCCAGCAGCCGACCCGGGACAGGGACAAACACCATATATTTT,CASSRPGTGTNTIYF
TRBV3-1/TRBV3-2,TRBJ2-2,NA,few,TGTGCCAGCAGCCCTATTAAACTGACCGGGGAGCTGTTTTTT,CASSPIKLTGELFF
TRBV28,TRBJ2-7,NA,NA,TGTGCCAGCATTCAAGCAGGGGACCCCTACGAGCAGTACTTC,CASIQAGDPYEQYF
TRBV28,TRBJ2-2,NA,few,TGTGCCAGCAGTTTGAGGCAGGGGCGACAACTCGCGAACACCGGGGAGCTGTTTTTT,CASSLRQGRQLANTGELFF
TRBV28,TRBJ2-5,NA,NA,TGTGCCAGCAGACCTGACAGGTTCCAAGAGACCCAGTACTTC,CASRPDRFQETQYF
TRBV3-1/TRBV3-2,TRBJ1-1,NA,NA,TGTGCCAGCAGCCCCTACAGGGCAGGGAACACTGAAGCTTTCTTT,CASSPYRAGNTEAFF
TRBV3-1/TRBV3-2,TRBJ1-1,NA,NA,TGTGCCAGCAGCCGCTGGACGGGAGGAAACACTGAAGCTTTCTTT,CASSRWTGGNTEAFF